Listed below are T cell receptor beta chains from one sample, sequenced in a study of blood T cell repertoires in COVID-19. Produced via immunoSEQ multiplex PCR; TCRdb's table is partial and in-frame only. Here the sample spans about 350,000 clones, roughly 90% being singletons. Sequences were obtained from peripheral blood. The receptors here all came from a woman aged 70 to 79 with COVID-19, enrolled during active disease. Both conserved end residues are part of each CDR3. Each record gives: CDR3 protein, CDR3 DNA, clone size, V gene, D gene, J gene. D genes are given only for firm matches. The listing skips clone size in some rows; elsewhere it reads once, few, many or a size class.

CDR3aa: CASSLFSVREAYEQYF; CDR3nt: TGTGCCAGCAGTTTATTCTCGGTCCGGGAGGCCTACGAGCAGTACTTC; abundance: NA; v_gene: TRBV28; d_gene: TRBD2; j_gene: TRBJ2-7
CDR3aa: CASSIDKGTGAQYF; CDR3nt: TGTGCCAGTAGTATAGATAAGGGAACAGGGGCGCAGTATTTT; abundance: few; v_gene: TRBV19; d_gene: TRBD1; j_gene: TRBJ2-3
CDR3aa: CASSSSGGMYETQYF; CDR3nt: TGTGCCAGCAGCTCAAGCGGGGGGATGTATGAGACCCAGTACTTC; abundance: NA; v_gene: TRBV7-3; d_gene: TRBD2; j_gene: TRBJ2-5
CDR3aa: CASSFEGGTDTQYF; CDR3nt: TGTGCCAGCAGTTTTGAGGGGGGCACAGATACGCAGTATTTT; abundance: NA; v_gene: TRBV28; d_gene: NA; j_gene: TRBJ2-3
CDR3aa: CASNRDRANTEAFF; CDR3nt: TGTGCCAGTAACAGGGACAGGGCGAACACTGAAGCTTTCTTT; abundance: NA; v_gene: TRBV19; d_gene: TRBD1; j_gene: TRBJ1-1
CDR3aa: CASSTRANEQFF; CDR3nt: TGTGCCAGCAGTACGAGGGCCAATGAGCAGTTCTTC; abundance: few; v_gene: TRBV12-3/TRBV12-4; d_gene: NA; j_gene: TRBJ2-1
CDR3aa: CASSFGVPGQGNEKLFF; CDR3nt: TGCGCCAGCAGCTTCGGAGTCCCGGGACAGGGGAATGAAAAACTGTTTTTT; abundance: NA; v_gene: TRBV5-1; d_gene: TRBD1; j_gene: TRBJ1-4
CDR3aa: CASSSYTGDFYEQYF; CDR3nt: TGCGCCAGCAGCTCTTATACAGGGGACTTCTACGAGCAGTACTTC; abundance: NA; v_gene: TRBV5-1; d_gene: NA; j_gene: TRBJ2-7
CDR3aa: CASSYSAGGQTQYF; CDR3nt: TGTGCCAGCAGTTACTCTGCAGGGGGCCAGACCCAGTACTTC; abundance: NA; v_gene: TRBV6-2/TRBV6-3; d_gene: TRBD1; j_gene: TRBJ2-5
CDR3aa: CASSFGGPLLRTDTQYF; CDR3nt: TGTGCCAGCAGCTTCGGGGGGCCCCTGTTGAGGACAGATACGCAGTATTTT; abundance: NA; v_gene: TRBV3-1/TRBV3-2; d_gene: NA; j_gene: TRBJ2-3
CDR3aa: CASSRDRYEQYF; CDR3nt: TGTGCCAGCAGCAGGGACAGGTACGAGCAGTACTTC; abundance: NA; v_gene: TRBV5-4; d_gene: TRBD1; j_gene: TRBJ2-7
CDR3aa: CASSFPLASLEYEQYF; CDR3nt: TGTGCCAGCAGTTTTCCTCTCGCTAGCCTCGAATACGAGCAGTACTTC; abundance: NA; v_gene: TRBV28; d_gene: NA; j_gene: TRBJ2-7